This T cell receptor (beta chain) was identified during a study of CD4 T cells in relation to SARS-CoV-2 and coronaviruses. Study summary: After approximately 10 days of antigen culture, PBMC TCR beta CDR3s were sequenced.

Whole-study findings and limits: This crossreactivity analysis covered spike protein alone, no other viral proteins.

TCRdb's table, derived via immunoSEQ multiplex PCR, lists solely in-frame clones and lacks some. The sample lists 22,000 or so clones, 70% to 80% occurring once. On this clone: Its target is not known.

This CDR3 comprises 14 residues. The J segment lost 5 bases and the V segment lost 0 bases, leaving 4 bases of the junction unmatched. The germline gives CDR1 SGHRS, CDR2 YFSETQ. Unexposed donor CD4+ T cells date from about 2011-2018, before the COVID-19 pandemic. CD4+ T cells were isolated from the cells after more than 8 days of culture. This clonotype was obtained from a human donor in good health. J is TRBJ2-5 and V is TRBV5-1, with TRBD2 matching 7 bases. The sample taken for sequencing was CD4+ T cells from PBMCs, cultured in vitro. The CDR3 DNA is TGCGCCAGCAGCTTGGGCGGGAGCTGGGAGACCCAGTACTTC. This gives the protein CASSLGGSWETQYF.